Here is one T cell receptor beta chain with its context. Its antigen is as yet unknown. TCRdb used MiXCR to reprocess the 5' RACE reads, holding one entry per CDR3 protein. The sample records about 27,000 distinct CDR3 sequences, roughly 6.9% being singletons. CDR3 length: 13 residues. The V gene's germline CDR1 is SGHAT and CDR2 FQNNGV. With 1 base removed from V and 8 bases from J, the gap between germline ends came to 8 bases. This sample is part of a study of spatial heterogeneity in lung cancer. General observations from the study: In tumors, expanded intratumoral alpha and beta TCR counts tracked mutation counts.

Time point: sample taken at primary tumor resection. The V call is TRBV11-2, the J call TRBJ2-2; D gene ambiguous. This clonotype originated in a male donor with early-stage non-small cell lung cancer. The sample in question was lung tumor tissue, obtained at surgery. Here the CDR3 DNA reads TGTGCCAGCAGCTTAGGTCTGATTGGGGAGCTGTTTTTT. Its protein product is CASSLGLIGELFF.